This T cell receptor (beta chain) was identified in a study of beta chain features in type 1 diabetes. Study-wide findings and caveats: When VDJ junctions were examined, type 1 diabetes patients showed fewer insertions and more deletions. Patients with Type 1 diabetes showed moderately but significantly shorter TCRB CDR3s in all four CD4+ subsets.

This clone has more than one count but fewer than ten. Its target is unknown. The sequenced template was cDNA made from the entire isolated RNA. The table came from immunoSEQ multiplex PCR; TCRdb's copy has only in-frame clones and leaves some out. The sample shows hundreds of thousands of clones, about 14% of them seen only once. The CDR3 is made up of 14 amino acids. CDR1 SNHLY and CDR2 FYNNEI come from the germline V gene. V dropped 2 bases and J dropped 0 bases, with 8 bases sitting between them. Sorted populations all had greater than 95% purity. The rearrangement joins TRBV2 to TRBJ2-7, with D hard to call. The TCR was taken from a man aged 18 to 29 with type 1 diabetes. The sequenced sample consisted of naive CD4+ T cells from blood. In nucleotides, the CDR3 is TGTGCCAGCAGTGAACAAGGGCACTCCTACGAGCAGTACTTC. Its translation: CASSEQGHSYEQYF.